The source of this TCR beta chain is a study of Tregs in tolerant kidney transplant recipients. Background on the study: Recipients received nonmyeloablative bone marrow transplants from related graft donors, with transient mixed chimerism.

The germline V gene has CDR1 SGHRS and CDR2 YFSETQ. There are 15 residues in the CDR3. CD4+CD25+CD127- Tregs, CD4+CD25- non-Tregs, CD4 and CD8 cells were sorted. Concerning this clone: Antigen: not known.

General observations from the study: The most relevant donor-specific Treg TCRbeta repertoire apparently came from expansion with activated donor B cells.

Produced via immunoSEQ multiplex PCR; TCRdb's table is partial and in-frame only. Of some 66,000 clones listed, over 85% were seen once; the top ten hold approximately 10%. The source material was CD8+ T cells from blood, sampled before the transplant. The sequence was obtained from a human donor who received a combined kidney and bone marrow transplant. The chain uses TRBV5-1 and TRBJ2-5, with a weak D call TRBD1 (6 bases). The tail of the sequence fits TRBJ2-7 better, so the J call may be wrong. CDR3 nucleotide sequence: TGCGCCAGCAGCTTGCGGATTCCAGGGGCCCACGAGCAGTACTTC. It yields the protein CASSLRIPGAHEQYF.